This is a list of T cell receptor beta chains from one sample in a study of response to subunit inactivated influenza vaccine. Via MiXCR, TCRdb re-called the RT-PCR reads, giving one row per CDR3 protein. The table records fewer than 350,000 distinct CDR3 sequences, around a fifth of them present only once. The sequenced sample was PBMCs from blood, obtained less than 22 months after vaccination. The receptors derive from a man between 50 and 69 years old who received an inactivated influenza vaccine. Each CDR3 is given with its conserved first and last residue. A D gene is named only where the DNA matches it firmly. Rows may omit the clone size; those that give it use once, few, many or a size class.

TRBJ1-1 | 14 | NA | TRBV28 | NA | CASRERGPNTEAFF | TGTGCCAGCAGGGAAAGGGGCCCTAACACTGAAGCTTTCTTT
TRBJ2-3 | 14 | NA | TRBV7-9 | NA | CASSPRDFKRGQYF | TGTGCCAGCAGCCCTCGGGATTTCAAGCGAGGGCAGTATTTT
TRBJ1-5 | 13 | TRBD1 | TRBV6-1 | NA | CASNLTGVQPQHF | TGTGCCAGCAACCTGACAGGGGTACAGCCCCAGCATTTT
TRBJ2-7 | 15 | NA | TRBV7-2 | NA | CASSLMRTEVYEQYF | TGTGCCAGCAGCTTGATGCGTACCGAGGTCTACGAGCAGTACTTC
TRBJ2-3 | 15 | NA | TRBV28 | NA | CASSPGGVSTDTQYF | TGTGCCAGCAGTCCGGGTGGGGTTAGCACAGATACGCAGTATTTT
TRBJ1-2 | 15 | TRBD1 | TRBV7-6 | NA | CASSSEAGGVYGYTF | TGTGCCAGCAGCTCAGAGGCAGGGGGCGTTTATGGCTACACCTTC
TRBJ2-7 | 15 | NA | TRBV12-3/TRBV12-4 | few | CASSLEQRDGYEQYF | TGTGCCAGCAGTTTAGAACAGCGAGATGGCTACGAGCAGTACTTC
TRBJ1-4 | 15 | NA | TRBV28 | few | CASSLLAGPNEKLFF | TGTGCCAGCAGTTTATTGGCAGGCCCTAATGAAAAACTGTTTTTT
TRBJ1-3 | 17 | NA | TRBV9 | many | CASSVAPGQSSGNTIYF | TGTGCCAGCAGCGTAGCCCCGGGCCAGAGCTCTGGAAACACCATATATTTT
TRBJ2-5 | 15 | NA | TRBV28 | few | CASSLGGRLQETQYF | TGTGCCAGCAGTTTAGGAGGCAGGTTGCAAGAGACCCAGTACTTC
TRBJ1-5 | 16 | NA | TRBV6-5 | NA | CASSYSGRRSNQPQHF | TGTGCCAGCAGTTATTCGGGGCGGAGAAGCAATCAGCCCCAGCATTTT
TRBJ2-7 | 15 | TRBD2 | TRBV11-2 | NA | CASSLDPGRAYEQYF | TGTGCCAGCAGCTTAGATCCCGGGAGGGCCTACGAGCAGTACTTC
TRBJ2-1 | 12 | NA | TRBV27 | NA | CASSLTGIEQFF | TGTGCCAGCAGTTTAACGGGCATTGAGCAGTTCTTC
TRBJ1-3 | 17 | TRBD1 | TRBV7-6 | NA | CASSLLRGQESGNTIYF | TGTGCCAGCAGCTTACTAAGGGGGCAAGAGTCCGGAAACACCATATATTTT
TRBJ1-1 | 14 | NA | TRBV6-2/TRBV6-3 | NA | CAIVGLRGVSEAFF | TGTGCCATCGTGGGGCTCCGGGGAGTCTCTGAAGCTTTCTTT
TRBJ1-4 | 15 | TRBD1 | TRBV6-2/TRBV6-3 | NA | CASSYDRAVNEKLFF | TGTGCCAGCAGTTACGACAGGGCCGTTAATGAAAAACTGTTTTTT
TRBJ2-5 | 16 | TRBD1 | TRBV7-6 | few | CASSSRGWTGEETQYF | TGTGCCAGCAGCAGCAGGGGGTGGACAGGGGAAGAGACCCAGTACTTC
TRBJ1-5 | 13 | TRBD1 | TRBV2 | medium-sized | CASSQGGNQPQHF | TGTGCCAGCAGTCAGGGGGGGAATCAGCCCCAGCATTTT
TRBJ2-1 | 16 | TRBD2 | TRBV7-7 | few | CASSPISGGPDNEQFF | TGTGCTAGCAGCCCAATTAGCGGGGGGCCGGACAATGAGCAGTTCTTC
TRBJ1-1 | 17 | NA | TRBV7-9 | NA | CASSNLPRLSGSTEAFF | TGTGCCAGCAGCAATCTGCCCAGGTTGAGCGGGAGCACTGAAGCTTTCTTT
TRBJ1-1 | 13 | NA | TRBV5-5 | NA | CASSRWGPTEAFF | TGTGCCAGCAGCAGATGGGGACCCACTGAAGCTTTCTTT
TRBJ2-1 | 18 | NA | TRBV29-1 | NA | CSVEGVGGTASLDNEQFF | NA
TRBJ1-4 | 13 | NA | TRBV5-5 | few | CASSLVSREKLFF | TGTGCCAGCAGCCTAGTATCGAGGGAAAAACTGTTTTTT
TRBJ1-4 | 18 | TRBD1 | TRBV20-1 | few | CSARDYRGPTSNVEKLFF | TGCAGTGCTAGAGATTACAGGGGACCCACGTCTAATGTTGAAAAACTGTTTTTT
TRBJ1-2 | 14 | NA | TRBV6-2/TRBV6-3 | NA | CASSRRPHSYGYTF | TGTGCCAGCAGTCGACGCCCTCACAGCTATGGCTACACCTTC
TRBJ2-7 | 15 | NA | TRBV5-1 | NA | CASSPDYATIYEQYF | TGCGCCAGCAGCCCAGACTACGCCACAATTTACGAGCAGTACTTC
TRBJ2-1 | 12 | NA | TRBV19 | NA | CASSTQGSEQFF | TGTGCCAGTAGTACACAGGGAAGTGAGCAGTTCTTC
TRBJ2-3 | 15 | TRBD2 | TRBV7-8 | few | CASSLAGLYTDTQYF | TGTGCCAGCAGCTTAGCGGGACTATACACAGATACGCAGTATTTT
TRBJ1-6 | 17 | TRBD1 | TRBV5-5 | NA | CASSLGELTGVSSPLHF | TGTGCCAGCAGCTTGGGCGAGTTGACAGGGGTGAGTTCACCCCTCCACTTT
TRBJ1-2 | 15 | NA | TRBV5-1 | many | CASSLTPSKGGGYTF | TGCGCCAGCAGCTTGACACCATCGAAAGGTGGGGGCTACACCTTC
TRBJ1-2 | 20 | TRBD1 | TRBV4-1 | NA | CASSQERRRTGGASNYGYTF | TGCGCCAGCAGCCAAGAGCGCCGAAGGACAGGGGGCGCTTCCAACTATGGCTACACCTTC
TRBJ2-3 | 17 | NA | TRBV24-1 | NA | CATSVSGLTTSTDTQYF | TGTGCCACCAGTGTTTCGGGACTTACGACTAGCACAGATACGCAGTATTTT
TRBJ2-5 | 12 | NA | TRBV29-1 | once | CSVEVWGETQYF | TGCAGCGTTGAAGTTTGGGGAGAGACCCAGTACTTC
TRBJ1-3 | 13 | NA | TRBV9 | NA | CASIYNSGNTIYF | TGTGCCAGCATATACAACTCTGGAAACACCATATATTTT
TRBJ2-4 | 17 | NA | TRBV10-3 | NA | CAISESFEASGRNIQYF | TGTGCCATCAGTGAGTCGTTCGAAGCTTCGGGGCGAAACATTCAGTACTTC
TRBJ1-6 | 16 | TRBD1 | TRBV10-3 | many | CAISEPRTGGDSPLHF | TGTGCCATCAGTGAGCCCCGGACAGGGGGCGATTCACCCCTCCACTTT
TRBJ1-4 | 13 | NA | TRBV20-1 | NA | CSATALPNEKLFF | TGCAGTGCTACAGCGCTTCCTAATGAAAAACTGTTTTTT